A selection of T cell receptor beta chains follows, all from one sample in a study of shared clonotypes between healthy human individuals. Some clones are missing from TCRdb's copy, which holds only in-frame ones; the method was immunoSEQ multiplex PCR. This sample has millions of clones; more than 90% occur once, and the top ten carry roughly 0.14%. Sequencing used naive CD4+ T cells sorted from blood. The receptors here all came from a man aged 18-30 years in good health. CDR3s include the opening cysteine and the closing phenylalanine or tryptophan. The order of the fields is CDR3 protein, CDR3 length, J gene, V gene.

CDR3aa: CASSTRDENTEAFF
len: 14
j_gene: TRBJ1-1
v_gene: TRBV5-5

CDR3aa: CASSPTGGKAYGYTF
len: 15
j_gene: TRBJ1-2
v_gene: TRBV18

CDR3aa: CASSTDRFRNLATEAFF
len: 17
j_gene: TRBJ1-1
v_gene: TRBV19

CDR3aa: CAWSKSRLAIADTQYF
len: 16
j_gene: TRBJ2-3
v_gene: TRBV30

CDR3aa: CAITNTGIGTEAFF
len: 14
j_gene: TRBJ1-1
v_gene: TRBV10-3

CDR3aa: CASSVGYEQYF
len: 11
j_gene: TRBJ2-7
v_gene: TRBV2

CDR3aa: CASSLESGSDTIYF
len: 14
j_gene: TRBJ1-3
v_gene: TRBV11-2

CDR3aa: CASLDRNTGELFF
len: 13
j_gene: TRBJ2-2
v_gene: TRBV28

CDR3aa: CASRDRTRGAFF
len: 12
j_gene: TRBJ1-1
v_gene: TRBV23-1

CDR3aa: CASSPSTGTLGHGELFF
len: 17
j_gene: TRBJ2-2
v_gene: TRBV7-7

CDR3aa: CASSYSLAGTYEQYF
len: 15
j_gene: TRBJ2-7
v_gene: TRBV6-5

CDR3aa: CASSQALGTSVDTQYF
len: 16
j_gene: TRBJ2-3
v_gene: TRBV4-3

CDR3aa: CASSEARNGFLAYEQYF
len: 17
j_gene: TRBJ2-7
v_gene: TRBV6-1

CDR3aa: CASSRTGTASTDTQYF
len: 16
j_gene: TRBJ2-3
v_gene: TRBV5-1

CDR3aa: CASSLRIQGEQGLFF
len: 15
j_gene: TRBJ2-2
v_gene: TRBV27

CDR3aa: CASSISGQGNYEQFF
len: 15
j_gene: TRBJ2-1
v_gene: TRBV19

CDR3aa: CASSMRRREAFF
len: 12
j_gene: TRBJ1-1
v_gene: TRBV11-2

CDR3aa: CASSLETGSYEQYF
len: 14
j_gene: TRBJ2-7
v_gene: TRBV7-2

CDR3aa: CASTGPLFF
len: 9
j_gene: TRBJ2-1
v_gene: TRBV30

CDR3aa: CASRLGVAGVYEQYF
len: 15
j_gene: TRBJ2-7
v_gene: TRBV5-1

CDR3aa: CASRGTAERQYF
len: 12
j_gene: TRBJ2-7
v_gene: TRBV6-1

CDR3aa: CASSSWWRSSTGELFF
len: 16
j_gene: TRBJ2-2
v_gene: TRBV11-2

CDR3aa: CASSYQGAGYGYTF
len: 14
j_gene: TRBJ1-2
v_gene: TRBV7-2

CDR3aa: CASQGQGGKSIEKLFF
len: 16
j_gene: TRBJ1-4
v_gene: TRBV4-1

CDR3aa: CASSLVWLPEQFF
len: 13
j_gene: TRBJ2-1
v_gene: TRBV7-2

CDR3aa: CASEEGQGSYEQYF
len: 14
j_gene: TRBJ2-7
v_gene: TRBV6-6

CDR3aa: CASMTSGTYNEQFF
len: 14
j_gene: TRBJ2-1
v_gene: TRBV5-1

CDR3aa: CASSTGRVAVGTGELFF
len: 17
j_gene: TRBJ2-2
v_gene: TRBV5-4

CDR3aa: CASTLRGGSGAGELFF
len: 16
j_gene: TRBJ2-2
v_gene: TRBV11-2

CDR3aa: CASTRSRGQGNSPLHF
len: 16
j_gene: TRBJ1-6
v_gene: TRBV19

CDR3aa: CASSLSTSNQPQHF
len: 14
j_gene: TRBJ1-5
v_gene: TRBV28

CDR3aa: CASRISRDTTNYGYTF
len: 16
j_gene: TRBJ1-2
v_gene: TRBV6-6

CDR3aa: CASSVLDSNQPQHF
len: 14
j_gene: TRBJ1-5
v_gene: TRBV6-1

CDR3aa: CASSLNSGDNQPQHF
len: 15
j_gene: TRBJ1-5
v_gene: TRBV7-2

CDR3aa: CSATTGRGTEAFF
len: 13
j_gene: TRBJ1-1
v_gene: TRBV29-1

CDR3aa: CASSRTGSSDAYGYTF
len: 16
j_gene: TRBJ1-2
v_gene: TRBV27

CDR3aa: CASSPKQGTSGPQETQYF
len: 18
j_gene: TRBJ2-5
v_gene: TRBV5-6

CDR3aa: CASSPGAAGSYEQYF
len: 15
j_gene: TRBJ2-7
v_gene: TRBV18

CDR3aa: CSVSGGTTEAFF
len: 12
j_gene: TRBJ1-1
v_gene: TRBV29-1

CDR3aa: CASSFGDGMDYGYTF
len: 15
j_gene: TRBJ1-2
v_gene: TRBV5-1